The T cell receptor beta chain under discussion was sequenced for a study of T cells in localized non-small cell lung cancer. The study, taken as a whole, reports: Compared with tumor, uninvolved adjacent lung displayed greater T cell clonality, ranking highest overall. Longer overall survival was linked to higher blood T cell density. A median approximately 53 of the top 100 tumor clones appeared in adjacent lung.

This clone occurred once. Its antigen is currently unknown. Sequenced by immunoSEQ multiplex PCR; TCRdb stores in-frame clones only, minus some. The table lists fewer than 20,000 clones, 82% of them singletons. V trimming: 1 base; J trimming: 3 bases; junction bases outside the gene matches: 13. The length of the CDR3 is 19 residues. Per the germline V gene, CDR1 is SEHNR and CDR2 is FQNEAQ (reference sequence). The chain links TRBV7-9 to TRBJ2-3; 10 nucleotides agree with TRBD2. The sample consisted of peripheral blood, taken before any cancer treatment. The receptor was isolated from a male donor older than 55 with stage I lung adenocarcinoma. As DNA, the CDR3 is TGTGCCAGCAGCTTAGTCGTAGCCTTTCTAGCGGGAGCAACAGATACGCAGTATTTT. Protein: CASSLVVAFLAGATDTQYF. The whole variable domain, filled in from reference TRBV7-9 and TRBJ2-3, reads DTGVSQNPRHKITKRGQNVTFRCDPISEHNRLYWYRQTLGQGPEFLTYFQNEAQLEKSRLLSDRFSAERPKGSFSTLEIQRTEQGDSAMYLCASSLVVAFLAGATDTQYFGPGTRLTVL.